This paragraph covers one TCR beta chain sequence. Its antigen remains unidentified. These data come from a study of post-analysis software for immune sequencing data. Looking at the study overall: Relapsing-remitting, secondary progressive and progressive-relapsing multiple sclerosis were all included among the disease courses. Findings and limits, study-wide: There were five or six TRBV segments more frequent in patients than controls, and TRBV5-6, TRBV5-1 and TRBV20-1 were among them. Controls had significantly higher normalized Chao1 diversity than multiple sclerosis patients.

The CDR3 is 17 residues long. Germline V lookup: CDR1 SGHKS, CDR2 YYEKEE (reference sequence). Incorporated into the TCR beta cDNA libraries were unique molecular identifiers, which served to reduce PCR and sequencing biases. TCRdb used MiXCR to reprocess the PCR reads, holding one entry per CDR3 protein. The data show 740,000 or so distinct CDR3 sequences, approximately 50% seen once. Sequenced: blood. This sequence was found in a girl between 5 and 17 years old with multiple sclerosis. This chain connects TRBV5-5 to TRBJ2-4; TRBD1 aligns across 7 bases. The DNA end is more similar to TRBJ2-7, so the J call may be wrong. The CDR3 here is CASSPLTYRGPHYEQYF. The CDR3 coding sequence is TGTGCCAGCAGCCCCTTAACATACAGGGGCCCTCACTACGAGCAGTACTTC.